This T cell receptor beta chain came from a study of technical replicates of blood from a few donors. This table comes from immunoSEQ multiplex PCR, and its TCRdb copy is limited to in-frame clones, with some not included. The sample shows 60,000 to 70,000 clones, about 90% of them seen only once. Unmatched junction bases numbered 3, after V lost 4 bases and J lost 9 bases. CDR1 and CDR2 from the germline V gene are LGHNA and YSLEER. The CDR3 is 14 residues long. The TCR comes from a human donor in good health. Some clones in this sample may be carry-over from other donors' samples. The chain links TRBV4-3 to TRBJ2-2, with 12 bases aligning to TRBD2. Sequencing input: PBMCs. The CDR3 reads CASSRLAGVRELFF. CDR3 in DNA: TGCGCCAGCAGCCGACTAGCGGGGGTGAGGGAGCTGTTTTTT.